The 12 T cell receptor beta chains in this list originate from one sample, sequenced in a study of response to subunit inactivated influenza vaccine. TCRdb fed the RT-PCR reads into MiXCR, producing one record per CDR3 protein. This sample carries about 180,000 distinct CDR3 sequences, 9.2% of them seen once, and the ten largest clones take 11%. Sequencing was performed on non-naive T cells sorted from PBMCs, taken on the day of vaccination. These receptors all stem from a man aged 50-60 years who received an inactivated influenza vaccine.

This clonotype was seen only a few times. The chain joins TRBV12-3 or TRBV12-4 to TRBJ2-7; D is unclear. Trimming left V 0 bases short and J 4 bases short, with 7 bases between. The CDR3 has 13 amino acids. CDR3 loop: CASSLAELYEQYF. The DNA for the CDR3 is TGTGCCAGCAGTTTAGCAGAACTGTACGAGCAGTACTTC.

The chain employs TRBV9 and TRBJ2-3; perhaps TRBD1 as D (6 bases). This CDR3 contains 17 residues. Trimming took off 0 bases at V and 0 bases at J, with 14 bases between the two ends. Germline CDR1 and CDR2: SGDLS and YYNGEE. CDR3 sequence reads: CASSVGGQGFSTDTQYF. CDR3 bases: TGTGCCAGCAGCGTAGGTGGCCAGGGGTTTAGCACAGATACGCAGTATTTT.

This clonotype was found many times. This chain links TRBV7-9 with TRBJ2-1; D is undetermined. The germline gives CDR1 SEHNR, CDR2 FQNEAQ (reference sequence). V was shortened by 5 bases and J by 4 bases, with 15 bases between the two germline ends. CDR3 length: 15 amino acids. The DNA for the CDR3 is TGTGCCAGCAGCCCTATCAGACTTAGATACAATGAGCAGTTCTTC. Its protein product is CASSPIRLRYNEQFF.

The chain carries TRBV16 and TRBJ2-3; D uncertain. The CDR3 is 13 residues long. The V gene's germline CDR1 is KGHSY and CDR2 FQNENV. Trimming stripped 4 bases from V and 6 bases from J, with 11 bases between. CDR3 nucleotides: TGTGCCAGCAGCCCATCGTCCTCCGATACGCAGTATTTT. Its translation is CASSPSSSDTQYF.

The chain links TRBV12-3 or TRBV12-4 to TRBJ1-2, with D possibly matching TRBD1 (6 bases). Trimming took 6 bases from V and 4 from J, leaving 12 bases between them. The CDR3 runs 13 residues. CDR3 sequence: CASRQGSAYGYTF. As DNA, the CDR3 is TGTGCCAGCAGGCAGGGGTCCGCCTATGGCTACACCTTC.

This clonotype was observed a few times. The chain carries TRBV12-3 or TRBV12-4 and TRBJ1-4, with a weak D call TRBD1 (5 bases). The CDR3 extends over 15 amino acids. V gave up 0 bases and J gave up 8 bases, with 13 bases separating them. The DNA of the CDR3 is TGTGCCAGCAGTTTAGCGTATGATCCAGGGGAAAAACTGTTTTTT. It translates to CASSLAYDPGEKLFF.

This clonotype was picked up many times. This chain joins TRBV20-1 and TRBJ2-3; D perhaps matches TRBD2 (6 bases). Germline values: CDR1 DFQATT, CDR2 SNEGSKA (reference sequence). V gave up 2 bases and J gave up 1 base, with 16 bases separating them. The CDR3 contains 16 residues. The DNA for the CDR3 is TGCAGTGCTAGATCTTTAACGGGAGCAGGCACAGATACGCAGTATTTT. Encoded protein: CSARSLTGAGTDTQYF.

The J gene is TRBJ2-1, the V gene TRBV5-6; 10 bases match TRBD2. The V and J ends lost 4 bases and 3 bases, in that order; junction bases with no gene match: 7. The germline V gene has CDR1 SGHDT and CDR2 YYEEEE. The CDR3 has 16 residues. This CDR3 reads CASSPHWTSGYNEQFF. Here the CDR3 DNA reads TGTGCCAGCAGCCCTCACTGGACTAGCGGCTACAATGAGCAGTTCTTC.

CDR3 sequence reads: CASSMGETGANVLTF. DNA of the CDR3: TGTGCCAGTAGTATGGGGGAAACAGGGGCCAACGTCCTGACTTTC. The V call is TRBV19, the J call TRBJ2-6; the D gene could be TRBD1 or TRBD2 (5 bases each). Per the germline V gene, CDR1 is LNHDA and CDR2 is SQIVND (reference sequence). The CDR3 sequence is 15 residues long. Trimming stripped 3 bases from V and 4 bases from J, with 10 bases between.

The V call is TRBV4-3, the J call TRBJ2-5, with D perhaps TRBD1 or TRBD2 (5 bases each). Germline CDR1 and CDR2: LGHNA and YSLEER. The CDR3 runs to 16 residues. Trimming took off 3 bases at V and 3 bases at J, with 17 bases between the two ends. This chain's CDR3 is CASSQHPGTVEETQYF. The CDR3 bases are TGCGCCAGCAGCCAGCACCCCGGGACCGTGGAAGAGACCCAGTACTTC.

V usage is TRBV20-1 and J usage is TRBJ2-7, with TRBD1 matching 7 bases. The CDR3 is 13 residues long. V was pared by 5 bases and J by 0 bases, with 4 bases of the junction left unmatched. Germline-derived CDR1 and CDR2 are DFQATT and SNEGSKA (reference sequence). CDR3 amino acids: CSAYRDSSYEQYF. The CDR3 coding sequence is TGCAGTGCTTATCGGGACAGCTCCTACGAGCAGTACTTC.

This chain uses TRBV30 with TRBJ1-6; D uncertain. The V gene lost 5 bases and the J gene lost 15 bases, with 17 bases spanning the gap. The CDR3 loop spans 12 amino acids. Looked up from germline, CDR1 is GTSNPN and CDR2 is SVGIG (reference sequence). The CDR3 is CAWWSLGRHLHF. CDR3 DNA: TGTGCCTGGTGGTCGTTGGGCAGGCACCTCCACTTT. Variable domain in full (rest from reference TRBV30 and TRBJ1-6): SQTIHQWPATLVQPVGSPLSLECTVEGTSNPNLYWYRQAAGRGLQLLFYSVGIGQISSEVPQNLSASRPQDRQFILSSKKLLLSDSGFYLCAWWSLGRHLHFGNGTRLTVT.